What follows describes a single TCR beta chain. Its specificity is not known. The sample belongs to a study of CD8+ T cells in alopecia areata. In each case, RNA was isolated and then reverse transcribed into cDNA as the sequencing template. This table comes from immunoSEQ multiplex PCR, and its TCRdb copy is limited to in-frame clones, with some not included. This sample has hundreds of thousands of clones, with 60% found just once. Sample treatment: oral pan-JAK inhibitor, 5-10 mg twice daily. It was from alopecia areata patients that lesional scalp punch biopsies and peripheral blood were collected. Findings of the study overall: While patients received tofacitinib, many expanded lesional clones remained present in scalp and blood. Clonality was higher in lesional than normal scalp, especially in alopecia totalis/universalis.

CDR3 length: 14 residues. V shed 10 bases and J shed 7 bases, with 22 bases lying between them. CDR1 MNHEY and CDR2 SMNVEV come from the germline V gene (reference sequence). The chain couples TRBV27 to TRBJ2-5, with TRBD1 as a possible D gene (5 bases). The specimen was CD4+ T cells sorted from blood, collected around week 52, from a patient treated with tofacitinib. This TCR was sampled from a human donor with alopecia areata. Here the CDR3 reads CATTSGLWPATQYF. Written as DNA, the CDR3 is TGTGCCACTACCTCAGGGTTATGGCCGGCGACCCAGTACTTC.